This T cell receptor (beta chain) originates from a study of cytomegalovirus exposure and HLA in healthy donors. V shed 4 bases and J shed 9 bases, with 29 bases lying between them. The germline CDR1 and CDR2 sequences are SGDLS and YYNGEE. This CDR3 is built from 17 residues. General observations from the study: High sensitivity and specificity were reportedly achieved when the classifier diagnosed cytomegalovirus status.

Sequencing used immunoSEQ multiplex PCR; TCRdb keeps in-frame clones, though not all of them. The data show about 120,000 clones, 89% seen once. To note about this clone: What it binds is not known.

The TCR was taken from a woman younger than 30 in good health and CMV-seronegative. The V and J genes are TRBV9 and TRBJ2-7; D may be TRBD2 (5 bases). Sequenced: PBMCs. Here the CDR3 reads CASSRAPGRGSPSVQYF. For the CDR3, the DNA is TGTGCCAGCAGCCGAGCTCCCGGACGGGGTTCTCCGTCCGTGCAGTACTTC.